Following are 28 T cell receptor beta chains from one sample sequenced in a study of T-cell memory formation after mild COVID-19. TCRdb reanalysed the 5' RACE reads using MiXCR and keeps one entry per CDR3 protein. Of fewer than 250,000 distinct CDR3 sequences listed, approximately 10% were seen once; the top ten hold approximately 3%. Sequencing was carried out using PBMCs or a T cell subset sorted from them (not recorded which). All receptors come from a man in his late teens or twenties who had mild COVID-19 (a few samples of this study predate the infection). Cell type and time point are not known.

The CDR3 DNA reads TGCGCCAGCAGCTTGGGGGGACAGGGCACTGAAGCTTTCTTT. Its translation: CASSLGGQGTEAFF. The V call is TRBV5-1, the J call TRBJ1-1; 9 bases map to TRBD1. V gave up 0 bases and J gave up 4 bases; unmatched junction bases: 1. Germline V gene data show CDR1 as SGHRS and CDR2 as YFSETQ. This CDR3 has 14 residues.

At least ten counts were recorded for this clonotype. This chain connects TRBV5-6 to TRBJ2-1; D is uncertain. Germline CDR1 reads SGHDT; CDR2 reads YYEEEE. This CDR3 comprises 15 residues. Trimming left V 2 bases short and J 2 bases short, with 11 bases between. The CDR3 region is CASSFLYRPYNEQFF. As DNA, the CDR3 is TGTGCCAGCAGCTTTCTATACCGTCCCTACAATGAGCAGTTCTTC.

In its sample, this clonotype was seen a few times. The V gene is TRBV18, the J gene TRBJ2-1; either TRBD1 or TRBD2 may supply D (5 bases each). V was pared by 6 bases and J by 8 bases, with 17 bases between. CDR3 length: 14 amino acids. In germline, CDR1 is KGHSH, CDR2 LQKENI. In DNA form, the CDR3 reads TGTGCCAGCTCCCGGGACCTGCGAGGGGATGAGCAGTTCTTC. Its protein is CASSRDLRGDEQFF.

The chain combines TRBV9 with TRBJ1-1; possible D gene TRBD1, 6 bases. CDR3 length: 15 amino acids. The germline V and J ends were trimmed by 4 bases and 0 bases, with 13 bases remaining between them. Germline V lookup: CDR1 SGDLS, CDR2 YYNGEE. CDR3 DNA: TGTGCCAGCAGCCCCCGGACAGACTTGAACACTGAAGCTTTCTTT. It is translated as CASSPRTDLNTEAFF. The whole variable domain, filled in from reference TRBV9 and TRBJ1-1, reads DSGVTQTPKHLITATGQRVTLRCSPRSGDLSVYWYQQSLDQGLQFLIQYYNGEERAKGNILERFSAQQFPDLHSELNLSSLELGDSALYFCASSPRTDLNTEAFFGQGTRLTVV.

The rearrangement links TRBV5-4 to TRBJ1-1; no firm D call. This CDR3 contains 15 residues. Germline CDR1 reads SGHNT; CDR2 reads YYREEE (reference sequence). V dropped 0 bases and J dropped 2 bases, with 11 bases sitting between them. The CDR3 coding sequence is TGTGCCAGCAGCTTGGTCAGCGCCCAAAACACTGAAGCTTTCTTT. This translates into CASSLVSAQNTEAFF.

This clonotype was seen ten or more times. CDR3 in DNA: TGTGCCACCGCTCCTAGCGTGAGCTCCTACAATGAGCAGTTCTTC. Its protein is CATAPSVSSYNEQFF. The gene calls are TRBV10-3 and TRBJ2-1, with a weak D call TRBD2 (6 bases). The CDR3 consists of 15 residues. Per the germline V gene, CDR1 is ENHRY and CDR2 is SYGVKD. Deletions cut 10 bases from V and 0 bases from J, with 16 bases between.

The rearrangement links TRBV4-3 to TRBJ2-6; no firm D call. The CDR3 has 18 residues. Germline values: CDR1 LGHNA, CDR2 YSLEER. Trimming cost V 5 bases and J 0 bases, with 17 bases left between them. CDR3 sequence (DNA): TGCGCCAGCAGCGCACGCCCCGGACGGAGCTCTGGGGCCAACGTCCTGACTTTC. Protein product: CASSARPGRSSGANVLTF.

This clonotype was seen repeatedly, ten times or more. V is TRBV6-6 and J is TRBJ2-5; D possibly corresponds to TRBD2 (6 bases). Germline CDR1 and CDR2: MNHNY and SVGAGI (reference sequence). Trimming cost V 8 bases and J 4 bases, with 14 bases left between them. CDR3 length equals 13 residues. The CDR3 sequence is CASLLGGVETQYF. The DNA for the CDR3 is TGTGCCAGCCTGCTGGGGGGAGTAGAGACCCAGTACTTC.

This clonotype was counted a few times. This rearrangement joins TRBV6-5 to TRBJ2-5, with D maybe TRBD2 (6 bases). The CDR3 covers 13 residues. Germline-derived CDR1 and CDR2 are MNHEY and SVGAGI. Trimming cost V 6 bases and J 5 bases, with 13 bases left between them. This CDR3 is CASRNGGRETQYF. CDR3 bases: TGTGCCAGCAGGAACGGGGGTCGGGAGACCCAGTACTTC.

The V call is TRBV12-3 or TRBV12-4, the J call TRBJ1-6; D remains unclear. V gave up 6 bases and J gave up 6 bases, with 18 bases separating them. The CDR3 runs to 16 residues. The CDR3 DNA reads as TGTGCCAGCAGCCTGGACCCGGCGGTCGGTAATTCACCCCTCCACTTT. This translates into CASSLDPAVGNSPLHF.

The chain has TRBV3-1 and TRBJ2-1; D unresolved. Germline CDR1 is LGHDT and CDR2 is YNNKEL (reference sequence). The CDR3 totals 13 residues. V dropped 3 bases and J dropped 9 bases, with 12 bases sitting between them. CDR3 residues: CASSQGSGFEQFF. The CDR3 DNA sequence: TGTGCCAGCAGCCAGGGATCGGGCTTTGAGCAGTTCTTC.

In this sample, this clonotype turned up a few times. V is TRBV9 and J is TRBJ1-6; D remains ambiguous. This CDR3 spans 16 amino acids. The germline V gene has CDR1 SGDLS and CDR2 YYNGEE. V was clipped by 5 bases and J by 6 bases, with 18 bases between them. This chain's CDR3 is CASSLRAGGGNSPLHF. The CDR3 DNA reads TGTGCCAGCAGTCTCCGTGCCGGAGGAGGTAATTCACCCCTCCACTTT.

This clonotype was observed a handful of times. The rearrangement uses TRBV15 and TRBJ1-2; tentative D call: TRBD1 (5 bases). The germline CDR1 and CDR2 sequences are LNHNV and YYDKDF (reference sequence). V was shortened by 1 base and J by 8 bases, with 14 bases between the two germline ends. CDR3 length equals 14 residues. The CDR3: CATSRGASGGGYTF. In nucleotides, the CDR3 is TGTGCCACCAGCAGAGGGGCCTCCGGGGGAGGCTACACCTTC.

There are many counts of this clonotype. This chain connects TRBV28 to TRBJ2-7, with 7 positions matching TRBD1. The CDR3 is made up of 15 amino acids. With V trimmed by 4 bases and J by 0 bases, 6 bases remained unmatched. CDR1 is MDHEN and CDR2 is SYDVKM in the germline V gene. The CDR3 DNA follows: TGTGCCAGCAGTTCCGGACAGGCCAGCTCCTACGAGCAGTACGTC. Residues: CASSSGQASSYEQYV.

This clonotype was detected a few times. V gene TRBV7-2 combines with J gene TRBJ2-3, with a possible D match to TRBD2 (6 bases). Per the germline V gene, CDR1 is SGHTA and CDR2 is FQGNSA. The CDR3 is 11 amino acids. Trimming cost V 6 bases and J 11 bases, with 12 bases left between them. DNA for the CDR3: TGTGCCAGCAGTTCTTTGGGAGGGCAGTATTTT. It specifies CASSSLGGQYF.

There are a few counts of this clonotype. CDR3 sequence (DNA): TGTGCCAGCAGCTTCCGACTAGCGGGGGCCAGGGCGGAGACCCAGTACTTC. This translates into CASSFRLAGARAETQYF. The rearrangement links TRBV7-9 to TRBJ2-5; 12 bases are shared with TRBD2. V lost 3 bases and J lost 5; bases outside the gene matches: 10. The length of the CDR3 is 17 residues. CDR1 is SEHNR and CDR2 is FQNEAQ in the germline V gene (reference sequence).

This clonotype was counted at least ten times. The V gene is TRBV5-1, the J gene TRBJ2-1, with D maybe TRBD2 (5 bases). V was cut by 1 base and J by 7 bases, with 6 bases left in between. This CDR3 region has 12 residues. Germline-derived CDR1 and CDR2 are SGHRS and YFSETQ. CDR3 in amino acids: CASSLTRNEQFF. The CDR3 bases are TGCGCCAGCAGCTTGACTAGGAATGAGCAGTTCTTC.

This clonotype was found many times. This rearrangement joins TRBV7-2 to TRBJ2-2; 9 bases align to TRBD1. The CDR3 length is 15 residues. V shed 3 bases and J 5 bases; nucleotides not matched to a gene: 4. Per germline, CDR1 SGHTA and CDR2 FQGNSA. In nucleotides, the CDR3 is TGTGCCAGCAGCTTCGGGACAGGGACTACCGGGGAGCTGTTTTTT. Protein product: CASSFGTGTTGELFF. Full variable domain (missing parts from reference TRBV7-2 and TRBJ2-2): GAGVSQSPSNKVTEKGKDVELRCDPISGHTALYWYRQSLGQGLEFLIYFQGNSAPDKSGLPSDRFSAERTGGSVSTLTIQRTQQEDSAVYLCASSFGTGTTGELFFGEGSRLTVL.

This chain uses TRBV9 with TRBJ2-3; 11 bases line up with TRBD1. V trimming: 0 bases; J trimming: 3 bases; junction bases outside the gene matches: 6. Germline V gene data show CDR1 as SGDLS and CDR2 as YYNGEE. The CDR3 is made up of 17 amino acids. CDR3 nucleotides: TGTGCCAGCAGCGTAGGTCGGACAGGGGGCGGAACAGATACGCAGTATTTT. Translation gives CASSVGRTGGGTDTQYF.

This clonotype was counted many times. The chain is built from TRBV12-3 or TRBV12-4 and TRBJ2-2, with 9 bases that match TRBD1. J was trimmed by 4 bases and V by 5 bases; bases with no gene match: 5. This CDR3 contains 15 residues. CDR3 bases: TGTGCCAGCAGTACCCCGGACAGGGGCACCGGGGAGCTGTTTTTT. This sequence encodes CASSTPDRGTGELFF.

This rearrangement joins TRBV18 to TRBJ2-7, with D perhaps TRBD1 or TRBD2 (5 bases each). CDR1 and CDR2 (germline): KGHSH, LQKENI. The V end lost 4 bases, the J end lost 1 base, and 11 bases lay between the germline ends. The CDR3 extends over 14 amino acids. The CDR3 nucleotides read TGTGCCAGCTCACTCCGGGGCTATTCCTACGAGCAGTACGTC. Its protein product is CASSLRGYSYEQYV.

The table lists this clonotype with a few counts. The rearrangement links TRBV5-1 to TRBJ2-2; D call uncertain. The V gene's germline CDR1 is SGHRS and CDR2 YFSETQ. The V gene lost 0 bases and the J gene lost 6 bases, with 12 bases spanning the gap. CDR3 length: 15 residues. The CDR3 is CASSLDGGSSGELFF. The DNA for the CDR3 is TGCGCCAGCAGCTTGGACGGCGGTTCCTCCGGGGAGCTGTTTTTT. Drawing the rest from reference TRBV5-1 and TRBJ2-2, the complete variable domain is KAGVTQTPRYLIKTRGQQVTLSCSPISGHRSVSWYQQTPGQGLQFLFEYFSETQRNKGNFPGRFSGRQFSNSRSEMNVSTLELGDSALYLCASSLDGGSSGELFFGEGSRLTVL.

J is TRBJ2-3 and V is TRBV7-3, with D unclear. From germline, CDR1 is SGHTA and CDR2 FQGTGA. The CDR3 runs to 14 residues. The V end lost 5 bases, the J end lost 2 bases, and 11 bases lay between the germline ends. This CDR3 is CASSLRTTTDTQYF. The CDR3, as DNA: TGTGCCAGCAGCCTCCGGACGACCACAGATACGCAGTATTTT.

This chain connects TRBV7-2 to TRBJ2-7; D possibly corresponds to TRBD1 (6 bases). Germline CDR1 and CDR2: SGHTA and FQGNSA. This CDR3 region has 14 residues. V lost 1 base and J 7 bases, leaving 14 bases between the germline ends. CDR3 nucleotides: TGTGCCAGCAGCTTAGTGTGGGGGCCGGTAGAGCAGTACGTC. Its protein is CASSLVWGPVEQYV.

This clonotype was seen at least ten times. The V and J genes are TRBV25-1 and TRBJ2-7; D uncertain. V was pared by 0 bases and J by 3 bases, with 6 bases between. CDR3 length equals 13 residues. Germline CDR1 is MGHDK and CDR2 is SYGVNS. The CDR3, as DNA: TGTGCCAGCAGTGAATACCCAGGCTACGAGCAGTACTTC. It codes for CASSEYPGYEQYF.

The genes are TRBV5-1 and TRBJ2-1; 10 nucleotides match TRBD1. This CDR3 has 15 amino acids. Germline trimming cut 0 bases from V and 6 bases from J; bases unmatched to any gene: 3. Germline V gene data show CDR1 as SGHRS and CDR2 as YFSETQ. CDR3 residues: CASSLGQGAFNEQFF. The CDR3 DNA is TGCGCCAGCAGCTTGGGACAGGGGGCCTTCAATGAGCAGTTCTTC.

This clonotype was seen more than once but under ten times. V is TRBV7-6 and J is TRBJ2-1, with 7 bases identical to TRBD1. Germline-derived CDR1 and CDR2 are SGHVS and FNYEAQ. Trimming cost V 2 bases and J 6 bases; bases outside gene matches: 4. This CDR3 has 14 residues. CDR3 amino acids: CASSLTDRANEQFF. CDR3 nucleotides: TGTGCCAGCAGCTTAACAGACAGGGCCAATGAGCAGTTCTTC.

This clonotype was seen a handful of times. The chain joins TRBV20-1 to TRBJ1-5; no definite D call. The CDR3 is made up of 13 amino acids. CDR1 DFQATT and CDR2 SNEGSKA come from the germline V gene (reference sequence). V lost 3 bases and J 3 bases, leaving 9 bases between the germline ends. CDR3 protein: CSASLSLNQPQHF. The CDR3, as DNA: TGCAGTGCTAGTCTCAGCCTCAATCAGCCCCAGCATTTT.